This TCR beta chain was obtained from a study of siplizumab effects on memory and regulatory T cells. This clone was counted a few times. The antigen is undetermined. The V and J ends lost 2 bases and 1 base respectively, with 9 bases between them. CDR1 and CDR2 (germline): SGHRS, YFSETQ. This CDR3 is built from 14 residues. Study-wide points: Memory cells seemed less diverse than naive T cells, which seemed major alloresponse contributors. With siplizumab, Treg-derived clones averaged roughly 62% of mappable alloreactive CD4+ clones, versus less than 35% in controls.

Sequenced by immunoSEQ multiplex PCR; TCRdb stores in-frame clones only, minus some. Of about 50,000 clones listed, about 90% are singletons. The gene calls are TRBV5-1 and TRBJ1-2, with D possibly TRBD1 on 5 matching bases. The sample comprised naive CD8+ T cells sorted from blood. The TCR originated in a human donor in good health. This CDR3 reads CASSFGGINYGYTF. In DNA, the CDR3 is TGCGCCAGCAGCTTCGGGGGGATTAACTATGGCTACACCTTC.